The clone carrying this T cell receptor (beta chain) was counted a few times. The antigen is unknown. These data are taken from a study of T cell repertoires in cytomegalovirus infection. Overall study: Indications came from public TCR beta signatures; they pointed to CMV infection and to a matching HLA type. Study observations and caveats: HLA-C-restricted CMV clonotypes gave the most frequent clonotype in two of eight donors. Cumulative public TCR beta family frequency identified CMV carriers with the relevant HLA.

TCRdb called the reads again in MiXCR, with one record for every CDR3 protein. The sample has about 770,000 distinct CDR3 sequences; 29% are singletons. Sample: cultured CD8+ T cells from PBMCs, taken from culture after CMV antigen stimulation. The TCR comes from a human donor in good health (CMV status not recorded). Some clones in this sample may be carry-over from other donors' samples.

CDR3 DNA sequence: TGTGCCAGCAGCTTAGAGGGGTCAGTTGGAAACACCATATATTTT. The encoded protein is CASSLEGSVGNTIYF. This sequence joins TRBV7-9 and TRBJ1-3, with D perhaps matching TRBD1 (5 bases). Looked up from germline, CDR1 is SEHNR and CDR2 is FQNEAQ (reference sequence). The CDR3 length is 15 residues. V was trimmed by 1 base and J by 3 bases, leaving 10 bases between them.